The rows below give T cell receptor beta chains drawn from one sample of a study of shared clonotypes between healthy human individuals. The table came from immunoSEQ multiplex PCR; TCRdb's copy has only in-frame clones and leaves some out. Found here are some 650,000 clones, approximately 97% of them singletons; the top ten hold 0.057%. Sequenced: naive CD4+ T cells sorted from blood. These receptors were collected from a woman aged 25 to 39 in good health. Each CDR3 is given with its conserved first and last residue. Fields, in order: V gene, D gene, clone size, J gene, CDR3 DNA, CDR3 protein. A D gene is named only where the DNA matches it firmly. Only some rows state a clone size, as once, few, many or a class for expanded clones.

>TRBV7-9|.|.|TRBJ2-3
TGTGCCAGCAGCTTACAGGGGGGACTAAACGGGGATACGCAGTATTTT
CASSLQGGLNGDTQYF
>TRBV6-5|.|.|TRBJ2-5
TGTGCCAGCAGTTACTCCGGACAGCTTGGGGGGACCCAGTACTTC
CASSYSGQLGGTQYF
>TRBV28|.|.|TRBJ1-1
TGTGCCAGCAGTTTACGGGACTGGGGAATGGTGAACACTGAAGCTTTCTTT
CASSLRDWGMVNTEAFF
>TRBV4-2|.|.|TRBJ2-2
TGTGCCAGCAGCCAAATTACAGGAACCCGAAACACCGGGGAGCTGTTTTTT
CASSQITGTRNTGELFF
>TRBV14|.|.|TRBJ2-5
TGTGCCAGCAGCCTTACACAGGGTCTAGGAGAGACCCAGTACTTC
CASSLTQGLGETQYF
>TRBV28|.|.|TRBJ1-1
TGTGCCAGCAGTTCCCCCCTGACGTTCATGAACACTGAAGCTTTCTTT
CASSSPLTFMNTEAFF
>TRBV5-6|.|.|TRBJ2-5
TGTGGAGGGGAGACCCAGTACTTC
CGGETQYF
>TRBV2|TRBD2|.|TRBJ2-7
TGTGCCAGCGCGGAGACTAGCGGGTCCTACGAGCAGTACTTC
CASAETSGSYEQYF
>TRBV19|.|once|TRBJ2-3
TGTGCCAGTAGACGCAATGGAGATACGCAGTATTTT
CASRRNGDTQYF
>TRBV2|.|.|TRBJ1-5
TGTGCCAGCAGGGGAACCGGGCGATATAGCAATCAGCCCCAGCATTTT
CASRGTGRYSNQPQHF
>TRBV7-9|TRBD2|.|TRBJ2-4
TGTGCCAGCCGGGGGAGGGCAGGAAACATTCAGTACTTC
CASRGRAGNIQYF
>TRBV28|TRBD2|.|TRBJ2-3
TGTGCCAGCAGTTCGAGACTAGCGGAGCTCACAGATACGCAGTATTTT
CASSSRLAELTDTQYF
>TRBV28|.|.|TRBJ2-3
TGTGCCAGCAGTAGGCGAGACAGGGATACGCAGTATTTT
CASSRRDRDTQYF
>TRBV6-1|.|.|TRBJ2-4
TGTGCCAGCAGTGCGGGCCAAGCCAAAAACATTCAGTACTTC
CASSAGQAKNIQYF
>TRBV7-2|TRBD1|.|TRBJ1-2
TGTGCCAGCAGCTTAGCGAGCAGGGGGCGCTCTGGCTATGGCTACACCTTC
CASSLASRGRSGYGYTF
>TRBV5-1|.|.|TRBJ2-5
TGCGCCAGCAGCTGGGGACGGGGGCGACAAGAGACCCAGTACTTC
CASSWGRGRQETQYF
>TRBV11-2|TRBD1|.|TRBJ1-1
TGTGCCAGCAGCTTAGATCTGGGGACAGCCCATGAAGCTTTCTTT
CASSLDLGTAHEAFF
>TRBV7-9|.|.|TRBJ1-1
TGTGCCAGCAGCTTACCTCCAGAGAACACTGAAGCTTTCTTT
CASSLPPENTEAFF
>TRBV27|.|once|TRBJ1-5
TGTGCCAGCAGTTTGGCTTCGGGTGATCAGCCCCAGCATTTT
CASSLASGDQPQHF
>TRBV18|TRBD1|.|TRBJ1-1
TGTGCCAGCTCACCAGGACAGGGCACCTTTCGGGGGACTGAAGCTTTCTTT
CASSPGQGTFRGTEAFF
>TRBV28|.|.|TRBJ2-3
TGTGCCAGCAGTTCGGGGCTAGCGTTCTCCACAGATACGCAGTATTTT
CASSSGLAFSTDTQYF
>TRBV6-5|TRBD2|.|TRBJ2-7
TGTGCCAGCAGTTACTCAGGGGAGGGAGCCTACGAGCAGTACTTC
CASSYSGEGAYEQYF
>TRBV11-2|TRBD2|.|TRBJ2-7
TGTGCCAGCAGAACTAGCGGCGGGAGCTCCTACGAGCAGTACTTC
CASRTSGGSSYEQYF
>TRBV19|.|.|TRBJ2-1
TGTGCCAGTAGTATGAGCGGCTCCTACAATGAGCAGTTCTTC
CASSMSGSYNEQFF
>TRBV2|.|.|TRBJ2-3
TGTGCCAGCAGTGAACAACAGGGAGTCCCCACAGATACGCAGTATTTT
CASSEQQGVPTDTQYF
>TRBV5-1|.|.|TRBJ1-3
TGCGCCAGCAGCTTGGCGGACAGAAACACCATATATTTT
CASSLADRNTIYF
>TRBV28|.|.|TRBJ1-1
TGTGCCAGCACTCTAAACCCGGAGAACACTGAAGCTTTCTTT
CASTLNPENTEAFF
>TRBV11-1|TRBD2|once|TRBJ2-1
TGTGCCAGCACCCCTATGGGAGGGCCGTATGAGCAGTTCTTC
CASTPMGGPYEQFF
>TRBV18|TRBD2|.|TRBJ2-1
TGTGCCAGCTCACAAGGACTAGACAATGAGCAGTTCTTC
CASSQGLDNEQFF
>TRBV11-2|.|.|TRBJ2-6
TGTGCCAGCAGCCAATCAGGATTGGGGGCCAACGTCCTGACTTTC
CASSQSGLGANVLTF
>TRBV7-2|TRBD2|.|TRBJ2-3
TGTGCCAGCAGCTTAGAGTCAGCGGGAGTGTCTGATACGCAGTATTTT
CASSLESAGVSDTQYF
>TRBV5-1|.|.|TRBJ2-7
TGCGCCAGCAGCTTGGATCCAGGTAACGAGCAGTACTTC
CASSLDPGNEQYF
>TRBV28|.|.|TRBJ2-1
TGTGCCAGCAGTTCAGGAGCCGATATAGAGAATGAGCAGTTCTTC
CASSSGADIENEQFF
>TRBV2|.|.|TRBJ1-2
TGTGCCAGCAGCGCCCCGTGGAGGGGGGCCTATGGCTACACCTTC
CASSAPWRGAYGYTF
>TRBV5-1|.|.|TRBJ1-1
TGCGCCAGCAGCGTGACAGCAATGAACACTGAAGCTTTCTTT
CASSVTAMNTEAFF
>TRBV28|.|once|TRBJ1-2
TGTGCCAGCACCGAAGACGACCGCAACTATGGCTACACCTTC
CASTEDDRNYGYTF
>TRBV18|.|.|TRBJ2-6
TGTGCCAGCTCACCACTTGTATTCTCTGGGGCCAACGTCCTGACTTTC
CASSPLVFSGANVLTF
>TRBV10-1|.|.|TRBJ2-3
TGCGCCAGCAGTGGGGGATCGGATACGCAGTATTTT
CASSGGSDTQYF
>TRBV7-7|TRBD2|.|TRBJ2-1
TGTGCCAGCAGCCCATATACTAGCGGGAGGGACAATGAGCAGTTCTTC
CASSPYTSGRDNEQFF
>TRBV7-9|.|few|TRBJ1-5
TGTGCCAGCAGCTTAGAGGGACCTAGTCAGCCCCAGCATTTT
CASSLEGPSQPQHF
>TRBV10-3|.|.|TRBJ1-1
TGTGCCATCAGTGAGGGGAGGGGAATGAACACTGAAGCTTTCTTT
CAISEGRGMNTEAFF
>TRBV21-1|.|.|TRBJ1-4
TGTGCCAGCAGCGCCCCAGGGGACCATAATGAAAAACTGTTTTTT
CASSAPGDHNEKLFF
>TRBV7-9|TRBD2|.|TRBJ2-1
TGTGCCAGCAGCTTAATCTGGACTAGCGGGAGGAAAACTTACAATGAGCAGTTCTTC
CASSLIWTSGRKTYNEQFF
>TRBV28|.|once|TRBJ1-1
TGTGCCAGCAGGACCCTAACACTGCTTGCTTTCTTT
CASRTLTLLAFF
>TRBV10-3|TRBD1|.|TRBJ1-1
TGTGCCATCAGTGAAGACAGGGGTATCACTGAAGCTTTCTTT
CAISEDRGITEAFF
>TRBV6-5|.|once|TRBJ1-5
TGTGCCAGCAGTTACTTGAGAAATCAGCCCCAGCATTTT
CASSYLRNQPQHF
>TRBV6-5|.|once|TRBJ2-1
TGTGCCAGCAAGAAGGAGGCGGCCTACAATGAGCAGTTCTTC
CASKKEAAYNEQFF
>TRBV6-5|.|.|TRBJ2-1
TGTGCCAGCAGTTACGGGACCTCCATTGGCAATGAGCAGTTCTTC
CASSYGTSIGNEQFF
>TRBV6-1|.|.|TRBJ2-3
TGTGCCAGCACCTCAGCGATCCTAAGCACAGATACGCAGTATTTT
CASTSAILSTDTQYF
>TRBV18|.|once|TRBJ2-3
TGTGCCAGCTCGGGACTCCGGGACCCTCCCTTCGATACGCAGTATTTT
CASSGLRDPPFDTQYF
>TRBV5-4|TRBD2|.|TRBJ2-1
TGTGCCAGCAGCTTGGTGGCTAGCGGGAGGATTTACAATGAGCAGTTCTTC
CASSLVASGRIYNEQFF
>TRBV7-2|TRBD2|.|TRBJ2-1
TGTGCCAGCAGCTTAGTTGGGACTAGCGGCTATCTCTCCTACAATGAGCAGTTCTTC
CASSLVGTSGYLSYNEQFF